These 30 T cell receptor beta chains came from one sample sequenced in a study of T cell responses to AZD1222 COVID-19 vaccine. The assay was immunoSEQ multiplex PCR, and TCRdb's table has in-frame clones only and misses some. The repertoire holds tens of thousands of clones, about nine tenths seen once, with approximately 10% in the top ten. The sample in question was peripheral blood, obtained 28 days after the second AZD1222 dose. Source of these receptors: an adult who received the AZD1222 COVID-19 vaccine.

This chain links TRBV11-1 with TRBJ1-2, with 8 bases identical to TRBD1. CDR1 and CDR2 (germline): SGHAT, FQDESV (reference sequence). The junction had 11 bases not matched to a gene; V was cut back by 7 bases and J by 7 bases. CDR3 length: 14 amino acids. CDR3 region: CASTPQGDPRGYTF. The DNA for the CDR3 is TGTGCCAGCACCCCACAGGGGGACCCACGTGGCTACACCTTC.

This clone was seen only once. Relative to the germline gene, one junction end is altered; a read error may explain this. CDR3 sequence reads: CASRLVSGLHQETQYF. The CDR3 DNA is TGTGCCAGCAGATTAGTGTCGGGACTACACCAAGAGACCCAGTACTTC. V is TRBV13 and J is TRBJ2-5; 7 bases map to TRBD2. The CDR3 totals 16 residues. The V gene's germline CDR1 is PRHDT and CDR2 FYEKMQ (reference sequence).

This clone was seen only a few times. Other DNA sequences within the sample encode an identical CDR3. The chain combines TRBV19 with TRBJ2-2; D might be TRBD2 (7 bases). The germline V gene encodes CDR1 LNHDA and CDR2 SQIVND (reference sequence). This CDR3 spans 15 amino acids. V was pared by 1 base and J by 6 bases, with 12 bases between. The CDR3 loop reads CASSIVRGGPGELFF. CDR3 coding DNA: TGTGCCAGTAGTATAGTGAGGGGGGGTCCCGGGGAGCTGTTTTTT.

The chain carries TRBV19 and TRBJ1-4; no clear D gene. Germline V gene sequence: CDR1 LNHDA, CDR2 SQIVND (reference sequence). The CDR3 is 15 residues long. The V end lost 4 bases, the J end lost 0 bases, and 9 bases lay between the germline ends. This chain's CDR3 is CASSTAPATNEKLFF. The CDR3 coding sequence is TGTGCCAGTAGTACCGCCCCGGCAACTAATGAAAAACTGTTTTTT.

This CDR3 is CASSLPEQETQYF. The CDR3 DNA sequence: TGTGCCAGCAGCTTACCGGAGCAAGAGACCCAGTACTTC. The V call is TRBV5-5, the J call TRBJ2-5; D unclear. CDR3 length: 13 amino acids. The germline V gene has CDR1 SGHKS and CDR2 YYEKEE (reference sequence). Trimming left V 2 bases short and J 2 bases short, with 7 bases between.

The DNA of the CDR3 is TGCGCCAGCAGCTTCGGCAAGACCTTTAAGGGGGCCGTAGCGTGGGATACGCAGTATTTT. It specifies CASSFGKTFKGAVAWDTQYF. The rearrangement uses TRBV5-1 and TRBJ2-3, with 7 positions matching TRBD1. V dropped 2 bases and J dropped 6; count of bases not matched to a gene: 24. The CDR3 covers 20 residues. Germline V gene sequence: CDR1 SGHRS, CDR2 YFSETQ.

The chain is built from TRBV9 and TRBJ2-1; the D is unclear. The CDR3 runs to 13 residues. V lost 0 bases, J lost 10 bases, and 11 bases lay in between. Germline loops: CDR1 SGDLS, CDR2 YYNGEE. CDR3 in amino acids: CASSVGMGREQFF. Here the CDR3 DNA reads TGTGCCAGCAGCGTAGGCATGGGTAGGGAGCAGTTCTTC.

The chain uses TRBV6-5 and TRBJ2-3, with D hard to call. CDR1 MNHEY and CDR2 SVGAGI come from the germline V gene. V was cut by 6 bases and J by 2 bases, with 12 bases left in between. The CDR3 loop spans 14 amino acids. CDR3 sequence: CASSSDGPTDTQYF. For the CDR3, the DNA is TGTGCCAGCAGCTCCGACGGGCCCACAGATACGCAGTATTTT.

The chain has TRBV28 and TRBJ1-2; 8 bases line up with TRBD1. The V gene's germline CDR1 is MDHEN and CDR2 SYDVKM. Trimming at V came to 5 bases and at J to 4 bases, leaving 9 bases not matched to a gene. The CDR3 loop spans 15 amino acids. Written as DNA, the CDR3 is TGTGCCAGCAGTCCGTCGGGACAGGAGTCCTATGGCTACACCTTC. Translated, it gives CASSPSGQESYGYTF.

The chain employs TRBV28 and TRBJ1-5, with D possibly TRBD1 on 6 matching bases. V was trimmed by 4 bases and J by 5 bases, leaving 18 bases between them. The CDR3 contains 16 residues. Germline V gene data show CDR1 as MDHEN and CDR2 as SYDVKM. CDR3 in amino acids: CASSSDSLGYDQPQHF. As DNA, the CDR3 is TGTGCCAGCAGTTCGGACAGTTTGGGGTATGATCAGCCCCAGCATTTT.

The chain is built from TRBV5-1 and TRBJ1-4; 10 bases are shared with TRBD1. Per the germline V gene, CDR1 is SGHRS and CDR2 is YFSETQ. The junction had 5 bases not matched to a gene; V was cut back by 4 bases and J by 5 bases. The CDR3 sequence is 15 residues long. Here the CDR3 reads CASSPMTGGNEKLFF. The CDR3 DNA reads TGCGCCAGCAGCCCAATGACAGGGGGCAATGAAAAACTGTTTTTT.

J is TRBJ2-7 and V is TRBV24-1; D uncertain. Trimming left V 3 bases short and J 0 bases short, with 11 bases between. Per the germline V gene, CDR1 is KGHDR and CDR2 is SFDVKD. The CDR3 runs 15 residues. As DNA, the CDR3 is TGTGCCACCAGTGATGTAGGCACGAGCTCCTACGAGCAGTACTTC. Its protein product is CATSDVGTSSYEQYF.

This chain links TRBV18 with TRBJ2-7, with TRBD1 identical over 11 bases. Looked up from germline, CDR1 is KGHSH and CDR2 is LQKENI. The CDR3 runs to 15 residues. Trimming removed 2 bases from V and 3 bases from J; junction bases left unmatched: 3. The CDR3 DNA reads as TGTGCCAGCTCACCAACCGGGACAGGGGGCTACGAGCAGTACTTC. Its translation: CASSPTGTGGYEQYF.

J is TRBJ2-3 and V is TRBV24-1; D perhaps matches TRBD1 (6 bases). Trimming shortened V by 0 bases and J by 4 bases, and 13 bases separated the two germline ends. Germline CDR1 and CDR2: KGHDR and SFDVKD. The CDR3 consists of 16 residues. The CDR3 DNA follows: TGTGCCACCAGTGATTTGGGCAGGGGCTACGCAGATACGCAGTATTTT. Translated, it gives CATSDLGRGYADTQYF.

The chain links TRBV6-1 to TRBJ1-5; possibly TRBD1 for D (5 bases). Germline V gene sequence: CDR1 MNHNS, CDR2 SASEGT. The CDR3 is made up of 15 amino acids. Between the trimmed V and J ends, which lost 1 base and 7 bases, there was a span of 14 bases. Written as DNA, the CDR3 is TGTGCCAGCAGTGAAGGTCGGGGGGGGTGGCAGCCCCAGCATTTT. Translation: CASSEGRGGWQPQHF.

The J gene is TRBJ1-2, the V gene TRBV12-3 or TRBV12-4; TRBD1 aligns across 7 bases. The CDR3 sequence is 13 residues long. V lost 6 bases to trimming and J lost 3 bases; unmatched junction nucleotides: 4. As DNA, the CDR3 is TGTGCCAGCAGGCGGGACAGCTACTATGGCTACACCTTC. It encodes CASRRDSYYGYTF.

The rearrangement uses TRBV5-1 and TRBJ2-7, with D perhaps matching TRBD2 (6 bases). Trimming shortened V by 4 bases and J by 3 bases, and 11 bases separated the two germline ends. The CDR3 contains 13 residues. Germline-derived CDR1 and CDR2 are SGHRS and YFSETQ. CDR3 sequence: CASSRLGGYEQYF. The CDR3 DNA follows: TGCGCCAGCAGCCGCCTCGGGGGCTACGAGCAGTACTTC. Full variable domain (missing parts from reference TRBV5-1 and TRBJ2-7): KAGVTQTPRYLIKTRGQQVTLSCSPISGHRSVSWYQQTPGQGLQFLFEYFSETQRNKGNFPGRFSGRQFSNSRSEMNVSTLELGDSALYLCASSRLGGYEQYFGPGTRLTVT.

V gene TRBV10-3 combines with J gene TRBJ2-1; possibly TRBD2 for D (7 bases). This CDR3 comprises 12 residues. CDR1 and CDR2 from the germline V gene are ENHRY and SYGVKD. Trimming removed 7 bases from V and 10 bases from J, with 14 bases in between. In DNA form, the CDR3 reads TGTGCCATCAAGGAGGGGGGGGCGGAGCAGTTCTTC. This encodes CAIKEGGAEQFF.

The gene calls are TRBV28 and TRBJ1-2; D may be TRBD1 (6 bases). The CDR3 contains 14 residues. The germline V gene has CDR1 MDHEN and CDR2 SYDVKM. Deletions cut 5 bases from V and 4 bases from J, with 14 bases between. The CDR3 coding sequence is TGTGCCAGCAGTCGGGACACTTTCTCCTATGGCTACACCTTC. Protein sequence: CASSRDTFSYGYTF.

The rearrangement links TRBV4-1 to TRBJ2-3, with D maybe TRBD2 (5 bases). V dropped 0 bases and J dropped 2 bases, with 12 bases sitting between them. CDR3 size: 16 residues. CDR1 and CDR2 (germline): MGHRA, YSYEKL. The CDR3 sequence is CASSQDMDFYTDTQYF. The DNA for the CDR3 is TGCGCCAGCAGCCAAGATATGGACTTTTACACAGATACGCAGTATTTT.

The rearrangement joins TRBV7-3 to TRBJ1-1; D not resolved. V was trimmed by 5 bases and J by 1 base, leaving 8 bases between them. In germline, CDR1 is SGHTA, CDR2 FQGTGA. There are 13 residues in the CDR3. This CDR3 is CASSALGNTEAFF. CDR3 bases: TGTGCCAGCAGCGCCCTGGGGAACACTGAAGCTTTCTTT. Using reference TRBV7-3 and TRBJ1-1 for the parts outside the CDR3, the full variable domain is GAGVSQTPSNKVTEKGKYVELRCDPISGHTALYWYRQSLGQGPEFLIYFQGTGAADDSGLPNDRFFAVRPEGSVSTLKIQRTERGDSAVYLCASSALGNTEAFFGQGTRLTVV.

The count of this clone is one. V usage is TRBV11-1 and J usage is TRBJ1-1, with D possibly being TRBD1 (6 bases). The CDR3 length is 15 residues. Germline loops: CDR1 SGHAT, CDR2 FQDESV (reference sequence). The germline V and J ends were trimmed by 2 bases and 3 bases, with 13 bases remaining between them. The CDR3 reads CASSLLGAKDTEAFF. The CDR3 coding sequence is TGTGCCAGCAGCTTACTGGGGGCTAAAGACACTGAAGCTTTCTTT.

The J gene is TRBJ1-1, the V gene TRBV11-2, with D possibly matching TRBD1 (6 bases). Trimming cost V 5 bases and J 7 bases, with 14 bases left between them. Germline CDR1 and CDR2: SGHAT and FQNNGV. This CDR3 is built from 13 residues. The DNA of the CDR3 is TGTGCCAGCAGCAGCAACCAGGGGAATGAAGCTTTCTTT. It encodes CASSSNQGNEAFF.

The chain combines TRBV7-9 with TRBJ1-1; 8 positions match TRBD1. Germline CDR1 is SEHNR and CDR2 is FQNEAQ (reference sequence). J lost 1 base, V lost 5 bases, and 3 bases had no gene match. This CDR3 contains 14 residues. CDR3 sequence reads: CASSIGTGNTEAFF. CDR3 DNA sequence: TGTGCCAGCAGCATCGGGACAGGGAACACTGAAGCTTTCTTT.

This chain uses TRBV4-1 with TRBJ2-5, with TRBD2 matching 8 bases. The CDR3 runs 15 residues. Germline V gives CDR1 MGHRA, CDR2 YSYEKL. J was trimmed by 2 bases and V by 2 bases; bases with no gene match: 4. CDR3 DNA: TGCGCCAGCAGCCAATCCATAGCGGGGCAAGAGACCCAGTACTTC. Translation gives CASSQSIAGQETQYF.

The V call is TRBV15, the J call TRBJ2-7; D not resolved. Trimming stripped 0 bases from V and 4 bases from J, with 7 bases between. Germline values: CDR1 LNHNV, CDR2 YYDKDF (reference sequence). The CDR3 is 13 residues long. The CDR3 region has the DNA TGTGCCACCAGCAGAGATCTTATGTACGAGCAGTACTTC. Translated, it gives CATSRDLMYEQYF.

This clone occurred once. J is TRBJ1-2 and V is TRBV18; D remains ambiguous. CDR1 is KGHSH and CDR2 is LQKENI in the germline V gene. This CDR3 region has 16 residues. V lost 3 bases and J lost 6, with 20 bases in between. The CDR3 nucleotides read TGTGCCAGCTCACCGGTACAGTCACGGGGTGATCATGGCTACACCTTC. Protein sequence: CASSPVQSRGDHGYTF.

This chain joins TRBV5-1 and TRBJ1-3; 8 bases agree with TRBD1. J lost 5 bases, V lost 0 bases, and 1 base had no gene match. This CDR3 contains 14 residues. CDR1 is SGHRS, CDR2 YFSETQ, per germline. The CDR3 reads CASSLDRGRNTIYF. The CDR3 nucleotides are TGCGCCAGCAGCTTGGACAGGGGGAGAAACACCATATATTTT.

This chain links TRBV6-5 with TRBJ2-7; 10 bases agree with TRBD2. Germline loops: CDR1 MNHEY, CDR2 SVGAGI. Trimming at V came to 2 bases and at J to 7 bases, leaving 8 bases not matched to a gene. CDR3 length equals 15 residues. The CDR3 nucleotides are TGTGCCAGCAGTTACCTCTCTAGCGGGGGAAGAGAGCAGTACTTC. Translated: CASSYLSSGGREQYF.

V gene TRBV10-3 combines with J gene TRBJ1-2; D perhaps matches TRBD1 (5 bases). The germline V gene has CDR1 ENHRY and CDR2 SYGVKD. The germline V and J ends were trimmed by 4 bases and 3 bases, with 15 bases remaining between them. The CDR3 spans 15 residues. CDR3 region: CAISAQSGEDYGYTF. CDR3 DNA: TGTGCCATCAGTGCTCAGTCGGGGGAGGACTATGGCTACACCTTC.